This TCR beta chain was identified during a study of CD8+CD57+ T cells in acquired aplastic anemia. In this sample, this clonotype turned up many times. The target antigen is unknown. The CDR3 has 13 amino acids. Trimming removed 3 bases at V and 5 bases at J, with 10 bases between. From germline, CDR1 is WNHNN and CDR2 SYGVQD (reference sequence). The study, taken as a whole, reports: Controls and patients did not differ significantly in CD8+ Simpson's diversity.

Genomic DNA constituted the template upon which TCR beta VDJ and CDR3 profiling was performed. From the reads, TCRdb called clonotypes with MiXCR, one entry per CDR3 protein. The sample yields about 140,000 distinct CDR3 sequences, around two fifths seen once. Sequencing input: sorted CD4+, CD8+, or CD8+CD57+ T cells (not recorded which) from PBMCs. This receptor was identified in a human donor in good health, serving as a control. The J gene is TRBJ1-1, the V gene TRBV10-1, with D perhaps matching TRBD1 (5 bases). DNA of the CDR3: TGCGCCAGCAGTGAAGCGGGGGGGACTGAAGCTTTCTTT. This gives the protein CASSEAGGTEAFF.